Listed below are T cell receptor beta chains from one sample, sequenced in a study of T cell responses to AZD1222 COVID-19 vaccine. Libraries were prepared by immunoSEQ multiplex PCR; TCRdb keeps only in-frame clonotypes and omits some of them. This table has 70,000 to 95,000 clones, 85% to 90% appearing once. Sequenced material: peripheral blood, taken on day 0 of MenACWY control vaccination. These receptor sequences come from an adult in good health. CDR3s include the opening cysteine and the closing phenylalanine or tryptophan. The order of the fields is D gene, V gene, J gene, clone size, CDR3 DNA, CDR3 protein. The D gene is left open where the match is weak. The listing skips clone size in some rows; elsewhere it reads once, few, many or a size class.

d_gene: .
v_gene: TRBV12-3/TRBV12-4
j_gene: TRBJ1-2
abundance: .
CDR3nt: TGTGCCAGCAGTCATGACAGGAGCTATGGCTACACCTTC
CDR3aa: CASSHDRSYGYTF

d_gene: TRBD2
v_gene: TRBV11-3
j_gene: TRBJ2-5
abundance: .
CDR3nt: TGTGCCAGCAGCTCCCGGACTAGCGGGGGGGCAAGAGAGACCCAGTACTTC
CDR3aa: CASSSRTSGGARETQYF

d_gene: .
v_gene: TRBV20-1
j_gene: TRBJ1-5
abundance: .
CDR3nt: TGCAGTGCTATTCATGGGGAATCCCAGCATTTT
CDR3aa: CSAIHGESQHF

d_gene: TRBD2
v_gene: TRBV11-2
j_gene: TRBJ2-4
abundance: .
CDR3nt: TGTGCCAGCAGCTCTCTGCGGGGGGGTACCCTAGCCAAAAACATTCAGTACTTC
CDR3aa: CASSSLRGGTLAKNIQYF

d_gene: .
v_gene: TRBV28
j_gene: TRBJ1-2
abundance: .
CDR3nt: TGTGCCAGCAGTTTAGTCTTTTATGGCTACACCTTC
CDR3aa: CASSLVFYGYTF

d_gene: .
v_gene: TRBV4-3
j_gene: TRBJ2-5
abundance: .
CDR3nt: TGCGCCAGCAGCCAGTCAGGGGTTAGGGAAGAGACCCAGTACTTC
CDR3aa: CASSQSGVREETQYF

d_gene: .
v_gene: TRBV4-1
j_gene: TRBJ2-1
abundance: .
CDR3nt: TGCGCCAGCAGCCAAAGCTTTAACGGGAATGAGCAGTTCTTC
CDR3aa: CASSQSFNGNEQFF

d_gene: TRBD1
v_gene: TRBV12-5
j_gene: TRBJ2-1
abundance: .
CDR3nt: TGTGCTAGTGGGGTGGGGTGGGGACAGCCCTACAATGAGCAGTTCTTC
CDR3aa: CASGVGWGQPYNEQFF

d_gene: TRBD1
v_gene: TRBV14
j_gene: TRBJ2-1
abundance: .
CDR3nt: TGTGCCAGCAGCCGGGACAGGGCCAGTACTAGGGAGCAGTTCTTC
CDR3aa: CASSRDRASTREQFF

d_gene: TRBD2
v_gene: TRBV6-5
j_gene: TRBJ2-3
abundance: .
CDR3nt: TGTGCCAGCAGTTACACCAGCGGGGGACTAGCAGATACGCAGTATTTT
CDR3aa: CASSYTSGGLADTQYF

d_gene: .
v_gene: TRBV15
j_gene: TRBJ2-5
abundance: .
CDR3nt: TGTGCCACCGCGGACAGCTCGACGGAGACCCAGTACTTC
CDR3aa: CATADSSTETQYF

d_gene: TRBD1
v_gene: TRBV5-4
j_gene: TRBJ1-6
abundance: .
CDR3nt: TGTGCCAGCACCCTGGGACAGGGGGATTCACCCCTCCACTTT
CDR3aa: CASTLGQGDSPLHF

d_gene: .
v_gene: TRBV19
j_gene: TRBJ1-2
abundance: once
CDR3nt: TGTGCCAGTAGTATCTCACAGGTGGAAGTGCGCTACACCTTC
CDR3aa: CASSISQVEVRYTF

d_gene: .
v_gene: TRBV21-1
j_gene: TRBJ1-2
abundance: .
CDR3nt: TGTGCCAGCAGCATCAAATCGGGGCCCCTGATCTATGGCTACACCTTC
CDR3aa: CASSIKSGPLIYGYTF

d_gene: .
v_gene: TRBV18
j_gene: TRBJ2-1
abundance: once
CDR3nt: TGTGCCAGCTCGCCACAACAGAACAATGAGCAGTTCTTC
CDR3aa: CASSPQQNNEQFF